The 15 T cell receptor beta chains below all came from one sample that was sequenced in a study of blood T cell repertoires in COVID-19. Clones were sequenced by immunoSEQ multiplex PCR, and TCRdb holds only the in-frame ones, with some missing. The sample shows a few hundred thousand clones, more than 85% of them seen only once. Sequencing input: peripheral blood. Receptors were obtained from a woman in her seventies with active or convalescent COVID-19.

V and J are TRBV6-6 and TRBJ2-7; tentatively, D is TRBD1 (6 bases). CDR3 length equals 14 residues. CDR1 MNHNY and CDR2 SVGAGI come from the germline V gene (reference sequence). V was trimmed by 5 bases and J by 3 bases, leaving 14 bases between them. The CDR3 bases are TGTGCCAGCAGTAGCCGCAGGGGAGTCTACGAGCAGTACTTC. Encoded protein: CASSSRRGVYEQYF.

V is TRBV6-5 and J is TRBJ1-5; perhaps TRBD1 as D (5 bases). CDR3 length: 15 amino acids. The germline gives CDR1 MNHEY, CDR2 SVGAGI. The V and J ends lost 2 bases and 4 bases respectively, with 12 bases between them. CDR3 loop: CASSYVDMGNQPQHF. The CDR3, as DNA: TGTGCCAGCAGTTACGTGGACATGGGGAATCAGCCCCAGCATTTT.

The chain joins TRBV24-1 to TRBJ1-5; D is perhaps TRBD1 (6 bases). This CDR3 comprises 15 residues. V lost 6 bases to trimming and J lost 1 base, with 12 bases between them. Germline V CDR1 and CDR2: KGHDR, SFDVKD. Here the CDR3 reads CATSPQGTSNQPQHF. The CDR3 coding sequence is TGTGCCACCAGTCCCCAGGGGACCAGCAATCAGCCCCAGCATTTT.

The chain carries TRBV5-4 and TRBJ1-6; D possibly corresponds to TRBD1 (5 bases). The CDR3 spans 17 residues. Germline V lookup: CDR1 SGHNT, CDR2 YYREEE (reference sequence). Trimming left V 6 bases short and J 0 bases short, with 16 bases between. CDR3 coding DNA: TGTGCCAGCACCCCTGAAAGGACAAGCTCCTATAATTCACCCCTCCACTTT. As protein: CASTPERTSSYNSPLHF.

In this sample, this clone turned up a few times. This chain connects TRBV21-1 to TRBJ1-1; the table's D gene call, TRBD1, was not cross checked with the DNA. TRBV21-1 counts as a pseudogene. The CDR3 has 18 residues. CDR3 bases: TGTGCCAGCAGCAAAAATACGGACAGCACCCTAGGGAACACTGAAGCTTTCTTT. It specifies CASSKNTDSTLGNTEAFF.

V usage is TRBV12-3 or TRBV12-4 and J usage is TRBJ2-5; D unclear. V was shortened by 7 bases and J by 2 bases, with 11 bases between the two germline ends. The CDR3 extends over 13 amino acids. The chain's CDR3 is CASTNWAQETQYF. In DNA form, the CDR3 reads TGTGCCAGCACCAACTGGGCACAAGAGACCCAGTACTTC.

This clone was seen only a few times. The chain links TRBV19 to TRBJ2-5; D may be TRBD1 (5 bases). V lost 0 bases and J 10 bases, leaving 6 bases between the germline ends. This CDR3 has 11 amino acids. In germline, CDR1 is LNHDA, CDR2 SQIVND (reference sequence). The CDR3 DNA is TGTGCCAGTAGTATAGACAGGGTCCAGTACTTC. This codes for CASSIDRVQYF. The complete variable domain, with remaining parts taken from reference TRBV19 and TRBJ2-5, reads DGGITQSPKYLFRKEGQNVTLSCEQNLNHDAMYWYRQDPGQGLRLIYYSQIVNDFQKGDIAEGYSVSREKKESFPLTVTSAQKNPTAFYLCASSIDRVQYFGPGTRLLVL.

V is TRBV11-2 and J is TRBJ1-1; D not certain. This CDR3 region has 13 residues. Germline V gene data show CDR1 as SGHAT and CDR2 as FQNNGV. With 1 base removed from V and 2 bases from J, the gap between germline ends came to 5 bases. This chain's CDR3 is CASSLATNTEAFF. The CDR3 region has the DNA TGTGCCAGCAGCTTAGCAACAAACACTGAAGCTTTCTTT.

Here the CDR3 DNA reads TGTGCCAGCAGTTACATGTCGAGCTTCGGGACTGAAGCTTTCTTT. Its protein product is CASSYMSSFGTEAFF. The rearrangement uses TRBV6-2 or TRBV6-3 and TRBJ1-1; D unresolved. In germline, CDR1 is MNHEY, CDR2 SVGEGT. The CDR3 covers 15 residues. The V gene lost 2 bases and the J gene lost 5 bases, with 15 bases spanning the gap.

The chain uses TRBV30 and TRBJ2-2, with D possibly being TRBD2 (5 bases). V was clipped by 0 bases and J by 4 bases, with 6 bases between them. The CDR3 is 13 amino acids. Germline CDR1 reads GTSNPN; CDR2 reads SVGIG (reference sequence). The CDR3 bases are TGTGCCTGGAGTGTCGGGGTCACCGGGGAGCTGTTTTTT. This translates into CAWSVGVTGELFF.

The CDR3 bases are TGCGCCAGCAGCTCGAGGTCCGTCAGTGGCGGGGATGGCTACACCTTC. It yields the protein CASSSRSVSGGDGYTF. The chain combines TRBV5-1 with TRBJ1-2; D remains ambiguous. This CDR3 region has 16 residues. Trimming left V 3 bases short and J 6 bases short, with 21 bases between. Per germline, CDR1 SGHRS and CDR2 YFSETQ.

This rearrangement joins TRBV11-2 to TRBJ1-5, with D tentatively TRBD1 (6 bases). The ends were cut back, 3 bases at V and 1 base at J, with 7 bases in the middle. The germline V gene encodes CDR1 SGHAT and CDR2 FQNNGV. The CDR3 length is 14 residues. The CDR3 DNA reads as TGTGCCAGCAGCTTTGACAGGAGCAATCAGCCCCAGCATTTT. Translating gives CASSFDRSNQPQHF.

The V and J genes are TRBV15 and TRBJ2-1; D is perhaps TRBD2 (6 bases). CDR1 and CDR2 from the germline V gene are LNHNV and YYDKDF (reference sequence). Trimming removed 0 bases at V and 12 bases at J, with 15 bases between. This CDR3 contains 14 residues. CDR3 protein: CATSRELLAERQFF. CDR3 bases: TGTGCCACCAGCAGAGAACTTTTAGCGGAACGGCAGTTCTTC.

This rearrangement joins TRBV6-6 to TRBJ1-2; D not resolved. Germline assignment: CDR1 MNHNY and CDR2 SVGAGI (reference sequence). Trimming took 5 bases from V and 7 from J, leaving 11 bases between them. The CDR3 has 12 amino acids. The CDR3 DNA sequence: TGTGCCAGCAGTCAGATAGCTGCTGGCTACACCTTC. Encoded protein: CASSQIAAGYTF.

Written as DNA, the CDR3 is TGTGCCAGCAGCCACAACTCCTACGAGCAGTACTTC. This sequence encodes CASSHNSYEQYF. The rearrangement uses TRBV11-2 and TRBJ2-7; no clear D. Trimming stripped 5 bases from V and 0 bases from J, with 5 bases between. CDR1 is SGHAT and CDR2 is FQNNGV in the germline V gene. The CDR3 runs 12 residues.